The T cell receptor (beta chain) described here comes from a study of blood T cells in healthy people across ages. Next came a second PCR, run for about 7 to 12 cycles, which used a sample-barcoded 5' primer along with a J-beta primer mix. Researchers report that a template-switch adaptor with 12 random nucleotides tagged each cDNA molecule. TCRdb analysed the 5' RACE reads with MiXCR anew, one entry per CDR3 protein. This sample carries 1,300,000 or so distinct CDR3 sequences, roughly 60% of them seen once, and the ten largest clones take roughly 6.3%. Germline loops: CDR1 SGHTA, CDR2 FQGNSA. The CDR3 is 14 residues long. Trimming took off 5 bases at V and 11 bases at J, with 16 bases between the two ends.

The specimen was blood. This clonotype originated in a man aged 18 to 29 in good health. This rearrangement joins TRBV7-2 to TRBJ1-6, with D tentatively TRBD1 (5 bases). CDR3 amino acids: CASSRDSSTTPLHF. The CDR3 nucleotides read TGTGCCAGCAGCCGCGACAGTAGTACGACACCCCTCCACTTT. Variable domain in full (rest from reference TRBV7-2 and TRBJ1-6): GAGVSQSPSNKVTEKGKDVELRCDPISGHTALYWYRQSLGQGLEFLIYFQGNSAPDKSGLPSDRFSAERTGGSVSTLTIQRTQQEDSAVYLCASSRDSSTTPLHFGNGTRLTVT.